This T cell receptor (beta chain) is from a study of CD8 T cells in ankylosing spondylitis. The ends lost 2 bases at V and 4 bases at J; junction bases unmatched: 0. This CDR3 has 14 residues. The germline CDR1 and CDR2 sequences are MNHEY and SVGEGT. Study observations and caveats: Reportedly, matched ankylosing spondylitis synovial fluid was significantly enriched for disease-linked clones. Among TCR beta sequences, a motif of eight highly homologous variants appeared characteristic of ankylosing spondylitis blood.

This clonotype was recorded at least ten times. The target antigen is unknown. Quantitative 5'-RACE with molecular barcodes produced the TCR beta libraries. Using its own MiXCR run on the 5' RACE reads, TCRdb lists one record per CDR3 protein. Here the sample spans 230,000 or so distinct CDR3 sequences, 18% being singletons. The chain employs TRBV6-2 or TRBV6-3 and TRBJ2-3; 10 bases line up with TRBD2. The receptor was derived from a male donor with ankylosing spondylitis or in good health (not recorded which). Input material: blood, either unsorted or a sorted T cell fraction (not recorded which). Here the CDR3 DNA reads TGTGCCAGCAGTTACGGGACTAGCGCAGATACGCAGTATTTT. Residues: CASSYGTSADTQYF.